These T cell receptor beta chains were read from a single sample in a study of T cell responses to AZD1222 COVID-19 vaccine. Produced via immunoSEQ multiplex PCR; TCRdb's table is partial and in-frame only. The table lists 150,000 to 200,000 clones, about 90% of them singletons. Specimen: peripheral blood, collected 28 days after the second AZD1222 dose. These TCRs come from an adult who received the AZD1222 COVID-19 vaccine. Both conserved end residues are part of each CDR3. D genes are given only for firm matches. Rows give clone size only sometimes, using once, few, many, or a class for an expanded clone.

CDR3nt: TGCAGCGTTGTAAATCAGGGGTACGGAAACACCATATATTTT
CDR3aa: CSVVNQGYGNTIYF
d_gene: .
len: 14
abundance: .
v_gene: TRBV29-1
j_gene: TRBJ1-3

CDR3nt: TGTGCCAGCAGCTACATTAGCGGGAGATCCCACAATGAGCAGTTCTTC
CDR3aa: CASSYISGRSHNEQFF
d_gene: TRBD2
len: 16
abundance: .
v_gene: TRBV13
j_gene: TRBJ2-1

CDR3nt: TGTGCCAGCAAAATAGGGGACAGGGCGCCATCCAATGAGCAGTTCTTC
CDR3aa: CASKIGDRAPSNEQFF
d_gene: TRBD1
len: 16
abundance: once
v_gene: TRBV28
j_gene: TRBJ2-1

CDR3nt: TGTGCCAGCAGCTTCGGCAGCGGGCGGGACCAGGATACGCAGTATTTT
CDR3aa: CASSFGSGRDQDTQYF
d_gene: .
len: 16
abundance: .
v_gene: TRBV5-6
j_gene: TRBJ2-3

CDR3nt: TGTGCCAGCAGCCCGGTGGGGGTCAACTATGGCTACACCTTC
CDR3aa: CASSPVGVNYGYTF
d_gene: .
len: 14
abundance: .
v_gene: TRBV7-9
j_gene: TRBJ1-2

CDR3nt: TGTGCCAGCAGCCAAGCGGGACAGCTGAGCTCCTACGAGCAGTACTTC
CDR3aa: CASSQAGQLSSYEQYF
d_gene: TRBD1
len: 16
abundance: .
v_gene: TRBV3-1/TRBV3-2
j_gene: TRBJ2-7

CDR3nt: TGCGCCAGCAGCCCGGGCGACAGGGGAAAGCAGTACTTC
CDR3aa: CASSPGDRGKQYF
d_gene: TRBD1
len: 13
abundance: once
v_gene: TRBV4-1
j_gene: TRBJ2-7

CDR3nt: TGTGCCAGCAGCCTCGAGGGGAGCCCCCAGCATTTT
CDR3aa: CASSLEGSPQHF
d_gene: .
len: 12
abundance: .
v_gene: TRBV12-3/TRBV12-4
j_gene: TRBJ1-5

CDR3nt: TGTGCCTGGAGACAGGGCAGCTCCTCTGGGGCCAACGTCCTGACTTTC
CDR3aa: CAWRQGSSSGANVLTF
d_gene: .
len: 16
abundance: .
v_gene: TRBV30
j_gene: TRBJ2-6

CDR3nt: TGTGCCAGCAGCTTTCCCGGGACAGGGAGTGAAAAACTGTTTTTT
CDR3aa: CASSFPGTGSEKLFF
d_gene: TRBD1
len: 15
abundance: .
v_gene: TRBV7-8
j_gene: TRBJ1-4

CDR3nt: TGTGCCAGCAGTTTCCAAGCGGGGGTCACCGGGGAGCTGTTTTTT
CDR3aa: CASSFQAGVTGELFF
d_gene: TRBD2
len: 15
abundance: .
v_gene: TRBV27
j_gene: TRBJ2-2

CDR3nt: TGTGCCAGCAAGGGACTAGCGGGGACGATCTCCTACGAGCAGTACTTC
CDR3aa: CASKGLAGTISYEQYF
d_gene: TRBD2
len: 16
abundance: .
v_gene: TRBV28
j_gene: TRBJ2-7

CDR3nt: TGTGCCACCAGTACAGGGGGCGCCTTCTACAATGAGCAGTTCTTC
CDR3aa: CATSTGGAFYNEQFF
d_gene: TRBD1
len: 15
abundance: .
v_gene: TRBV24-1
j_gene: TRBJ2-1

CDR3nt: TGTGCCAGCAGTGCAGGACAGGGGGGCAATCAGCCCCAGCATTTT
CDR3aa: CASSAGQGGNQPQHF
d_gene: TRBD1
len: 15
abundance: .
v_gene: TRBV27
j_gene: TRBJ1-5

CDR3nt: TGTGCCAGCTCACCTTCTCGGGACAGCCATGGCTACACCTTC
CDR3aa: CASSPSRDSHGYTF
d_gene: TRBD1
len: 14
abundance: .
v_gene: TRBV18
j_gene: TRBJ1-2

CDR3nt: TGTGCCAGTAGTATAGCTGGGAGGACACAAGAGACCCAGTACTTC
CDR3aa: CASSIAGRTQETQYF
d_gene: .
len: 15
abundance: .
v_gene: TRBV19
j_gene: TRBJ2-5

CDR3nt: TGCGCCAGCAGCATCGACAGGATTGGGGGCAATCAGCCCCAGCATTTT
CDR3aa: CASSIDRIGGNQPQHF
d_gene: .
len: 16
abundance: .
v_gene: TRBV4-1
j_gene: TRBJ1-5

CDR3nt: TGTGCCAGTCTCCAGGCAGGGGGTATCACTGAAGCTTTCTTT
CDR3aa: CASLQAGGITEAFF
d_gene: TRBD1
len: 14
abundance: .
v_gene: TRBV19
j_gene: TRBJ1-1

CDR3nt: TGTGCCAGCAGTTTAGGTAGGGGGACCGCGAACACTGAAGCTTTCTTT
CDR3aa: CASSLGRGTANTEAFF
d_gene: .
len: 16
abundance: .
v_gene: TRBV27
j_gene: TRBJ1-1

CDR3nt: TGTGCCAGCAGCCCGACGGAGTTCCACGAGCAGTACTTC
CDR3aa: CASSPTEFHEQYF
d_gene: .
len: 13
abundance: .
v_gene: TRBV7-8
j_gene: TRBJ2-7

CDR3nt: TGTGCCAGCAGCGCCTGGACAGAAAACTATGGCTACACCTTC
CDR3aa: CASSAWTENYGYTF
d_gene: .
len: 14
abundance: .
v_gene: TRBV5-6
j_gene: TRBJ1-2

CDR3nt: TGTGCCAGCAGCCCCCGACACGACGGGGGACGGAACACCGGGGAGCTGTTTTTT
CDR3aa: CASSPRHDGGRNTGELFF
d_gene: .
len: 18
abundance: .
v_gene: TRBV5-4
j_gene: TRBJ2-2

CDR3nt: TGTGCCAGTACCCCGGGACAGGGGGCAAATCAGCCCCAGCATTTT
CDR3aa: CASTPGQGANQPQHF
d_gene: TRBD1
len: 15
abundance: once
v_gene: TRBV19
j_gene: TRBJ1-5

CDR3nt: TGTGCCAGTAGTATAGACCTCTTCCCTAACTATGGCTACACCTTC
CDR3aa: CASSIDLFPNYGYTF
d_gene: .
len: 15
abundance: .
v_gene: TRBV19
j_gene: TRBJ1-2

CDR3nt: TGCAGCGTTGAAGCCGACAGGGGAATTGGCTACACCTTC
CDR3aa: CSVEADRGIGYTF
d_gene: TRBD1
len: 13
abundance: .
v_gene: TRBV29-1
j_gene: TRBJ1-2

CDR3nt: TGTGCCAGCAGTTTAGAAAGAGGGCGGACAGGGGAATACCCCTCCTACGAGCAGTACTTC
CDR3aa: CASSLERGRTGEYPSYEQYF
d_gene: TRBD1
len: 20
abundance: .
v_gene: TRBV27
j_gene: TRBJ2-7

CDR3nt: TGTGCCAGCAATACGGACAGGGCAAACTCTGGAAACACCATATATTTT
CDR3aa: CASNTDRANSGNTIYF
d_gene: TRBD1
len: 16
abundance: few
v_gene: TRBV7-9
j_gene: TRBJ1-3

CDR3nt: TGTGCCAGCAGCCCCGGATGGATGGCTGGAAACACCATATATTTT
CDR3aa: CASSPGWMAGNTIYF
d_gene: .
len: 15
abundance: .
v_gene: TRBV7-2
j_gene: TRBJ1-3

CDR3nt: TGCAGCGTAATGGGAGAAGTCTACGAGCAGTACTTC
CDR3aa: CSVMGEVYEQYF
d_gene: .
len: 12
abundance: .
v_gene: TRBV29-1
j_gene: TRBJ2-7

CDR3nt: TGCAGTGCGGAAAGCAAAAACATTCAGTACTTC
CDR3aa: CSAESKNIQYF
d_gene: .
len: 11
abundance: .
v_gene: TRBV20-1
j_gene: TRBJ2-4

CDR3nt: TGTGCCAGCAGTTACCAAAGACGGTTGAACACTGAAGCTTTCTTT
CDR3aa: CASSYQRRLNTEAFF
d_gene: .
len: 15
abundance: .
v_gene: TRBV6-2/TRBV6-3
j_gene: TRBJ1-1

CDR3nt: TGTGCCAGCAGCTTAGGCCCCTATGGACCCGATACGCAGTATTTT
CDR3aa: CASSLGPYGPDTQYF
d_gene: .
len: 15
abundance: .
v_gene: TRBV7-2
j_gene: TRBJ2-3

CDR3nt: TGTGCCAGTAGTATGCGGGATAGCAATCAGCCCCAGCATTTT
CDR3aa: CASSMRDSNQPQHF
d_gene: .
len: 14
abundance: .
v_gene: TRBV19
j_gene: TRBJ1-5

CDR3nt: TGTGCCAGCAGCTCTACTGGAAACACCATATATTTT
CDR3aa: CASSSTGNTIYF
d_gene: .
len: 12
abundance: .
v_gene: TRBV6-5
j_gene: TRBJ1-3

CDR3nt: TGTGCCAGCAGCGGCGACAGGGGGGGCTCCTACGAGCAGTACTTC
CDR3aa: CASSGDRGGSYEQYF
d_gene: TRBD1
len: 15
abundance: few
v_gene: TRBV7-9
j_gene: TRBJ2-7

CDR3nt: TGTGCCAGCAGCTTAGGGACAGGGCCGGATACGCAGTATTTT
CDR3aa: CASSLGTGPDTQYF
d_gene: TRBD1
len: 14
abundance: .
v_gene: TRBV7-9
j_gene: TRBJ2-3

CDR3nt: TGTGCCACCCTGACAGGGATAGATCAGCCCCAGCATTTT
CDR3aa: CATLTGIDQPQHF
d_gene: TRBD1
len: 13
abundance: .
v_gene: TRBV6-5
j_gene: TRBJ1-5

CDR3nt: TGTGCCAGCAGCAATCGACAGGGAACCACCCTTCTTTTT
CDR3aa: CASSNRQGTTLLF
d_gene: TRBD1
len: 13
abundance: .
v_gene: TRBV7-2
j_gene: TRBJ1-4

CDR3nt: TGTGCCAGCACCCCCATTTCGGGGGGGATAAACGAGCAGTACTTC
CDR3aa: CASTPISGGINEQYF
d_gene: TRBD2
len: 15
abundance: .
v_gene: TRBV28
j_gene: TRBJ2-7

CDR3nt: TGTGCCAGCAGCCAAGGCCGACTAGCGGGGGGGCGGGAAGAGACCCAGTACTTC
CDR3aa: CASSQGRLAGGREETQYF
d_gene: TRBD2
len: 18
abundance: .
v_gene: TRBV3-1/TRBV3-2
j_gene: TRBJ2-5

CDR3nt: TGTGCCAGCAGCCCTAGGCTGAACACTGAAGCTTTCTTT
CDR3aa: CASSPRLNTEAFF
d_gene: .
len: 13
abundance: .
v_gene: TRBV3-1/TRBV3-2
j_gene: TRBJ1-1